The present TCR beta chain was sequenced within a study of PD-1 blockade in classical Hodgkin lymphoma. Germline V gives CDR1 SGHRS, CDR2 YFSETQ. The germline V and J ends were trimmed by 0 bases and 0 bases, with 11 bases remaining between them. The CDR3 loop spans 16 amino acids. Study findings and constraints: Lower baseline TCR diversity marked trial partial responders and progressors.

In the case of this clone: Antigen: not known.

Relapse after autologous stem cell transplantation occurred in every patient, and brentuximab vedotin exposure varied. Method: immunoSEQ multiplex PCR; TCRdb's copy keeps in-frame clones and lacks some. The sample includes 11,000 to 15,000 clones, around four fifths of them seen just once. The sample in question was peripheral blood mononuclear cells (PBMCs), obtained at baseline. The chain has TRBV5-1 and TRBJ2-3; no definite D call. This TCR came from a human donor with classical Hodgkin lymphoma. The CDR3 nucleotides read TGCGCCAGCAGCTTGGCCACAGTTCCTAGCACAGATACGCAGTATTTT. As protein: CASSLATVPSTDTQYF.